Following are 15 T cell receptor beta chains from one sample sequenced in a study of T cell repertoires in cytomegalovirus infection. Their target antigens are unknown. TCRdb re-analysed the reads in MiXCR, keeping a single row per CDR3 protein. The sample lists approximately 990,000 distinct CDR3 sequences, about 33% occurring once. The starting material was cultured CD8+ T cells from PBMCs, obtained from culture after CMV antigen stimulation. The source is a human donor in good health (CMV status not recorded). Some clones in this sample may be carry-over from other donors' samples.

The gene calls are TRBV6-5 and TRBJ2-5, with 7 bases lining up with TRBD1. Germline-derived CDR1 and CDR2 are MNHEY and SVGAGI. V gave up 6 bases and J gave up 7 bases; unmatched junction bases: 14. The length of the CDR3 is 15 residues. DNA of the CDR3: TGTGCCAGCAGACCGGGACAGTCAGCCCGGGGGACCCAGTACTTC. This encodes CASRPGQSARGTQYF.

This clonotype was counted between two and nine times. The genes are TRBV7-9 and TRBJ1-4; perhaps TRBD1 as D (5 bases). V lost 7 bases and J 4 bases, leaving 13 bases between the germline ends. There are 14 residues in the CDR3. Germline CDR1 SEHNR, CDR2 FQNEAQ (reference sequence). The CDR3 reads CASIHSQGNEKLFF. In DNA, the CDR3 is TGTGCCAGCATCCACTCCCAGGGTAATGAAAAACTGTTTTTT.

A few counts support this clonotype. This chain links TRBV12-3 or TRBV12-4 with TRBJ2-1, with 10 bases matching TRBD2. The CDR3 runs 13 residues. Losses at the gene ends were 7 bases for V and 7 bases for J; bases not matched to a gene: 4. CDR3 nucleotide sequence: TGTGCCAGCACCAGCGGGGGGGCGAATGAGCAGTTCTTC. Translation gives CASTSGGANEQFF.

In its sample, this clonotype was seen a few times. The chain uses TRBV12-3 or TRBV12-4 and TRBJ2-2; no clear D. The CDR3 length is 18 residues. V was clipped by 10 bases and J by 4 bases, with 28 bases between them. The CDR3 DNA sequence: TGTGCCACCCCACGGCTAGACATGACCCACCGTGGCACCGGGGAGCTGTTTTTT. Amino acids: CATPRLDMTHRGTGELFF.

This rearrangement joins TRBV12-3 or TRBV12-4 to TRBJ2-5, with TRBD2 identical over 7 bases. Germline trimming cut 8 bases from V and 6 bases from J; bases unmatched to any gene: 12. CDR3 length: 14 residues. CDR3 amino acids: CASAPGEGAKTQYF. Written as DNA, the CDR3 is TGTGCCAGCGCCCCGGGGGAGGGCGCGAAGACCCAGTACTTC.

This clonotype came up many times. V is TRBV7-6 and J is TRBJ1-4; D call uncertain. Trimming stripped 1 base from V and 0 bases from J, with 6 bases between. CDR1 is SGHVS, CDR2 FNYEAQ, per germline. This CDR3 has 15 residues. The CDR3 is CASSLDPSTNEKLFF. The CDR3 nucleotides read TGTGCCAGCAGCTTAGACCCATCAACTAATGAAAAACTGTTTTTT.

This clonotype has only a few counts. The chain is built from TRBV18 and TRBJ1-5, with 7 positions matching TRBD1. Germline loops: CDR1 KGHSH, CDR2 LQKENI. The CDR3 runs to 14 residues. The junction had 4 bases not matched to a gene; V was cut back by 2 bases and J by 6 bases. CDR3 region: CASSPEDRVQPQHF. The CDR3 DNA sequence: TGTGCCAGCTCACCAGAAGACAGGGTTCAGCCCCAGCATTTT. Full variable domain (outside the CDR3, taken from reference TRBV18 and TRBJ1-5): NAGVMQNPRHLVRRRGQEARLRCSPMKGHSHVYWYRQLPEEGLKFMVYLQKENIIDESGMPKERFSAEFPKEGPSILRIQQVVRGDSAAYFCASSPEDRVQPQHFGDGTRLSIL.

CDR3 DNA: TGTGCCAGTAGTAGGTCCCCTAGTACCCGACACACAGATACGCAGTATTTT. Amino acids: CASSRSPSTRHTDTQYF. The genes are TRBV19 and TRBJ2-3, with D hard to call. CDR1 and CDR2 from the germline V gene are LNHDA and SQIVND (reference sequence). Between the trimmed V and J ends, which lost 4 bases and 2 bases, there was a span of 19 bases. The CDR3 runs to 17 residues.

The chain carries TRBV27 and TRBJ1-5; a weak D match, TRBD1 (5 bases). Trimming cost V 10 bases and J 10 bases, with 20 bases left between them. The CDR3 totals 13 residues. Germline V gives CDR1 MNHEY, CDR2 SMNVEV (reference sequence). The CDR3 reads CATQGGSGGPQHF. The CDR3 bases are TGTGCCACCCAGGGAGGATCGGGCGGACCCCAGCATTTT.

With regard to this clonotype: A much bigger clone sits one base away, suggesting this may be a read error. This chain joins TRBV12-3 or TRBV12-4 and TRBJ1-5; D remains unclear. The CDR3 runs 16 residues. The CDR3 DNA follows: TGTGTCAGCAGTTTGAGCAGGAAGCCATACAATCAGCCCCAGCATTTT. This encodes CVSSLSRKPYNQPQHF.

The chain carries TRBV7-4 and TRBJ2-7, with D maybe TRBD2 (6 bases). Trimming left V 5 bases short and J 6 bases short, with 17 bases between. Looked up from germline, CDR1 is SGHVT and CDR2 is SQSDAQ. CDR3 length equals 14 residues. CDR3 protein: CASSPPRLGAEQYF. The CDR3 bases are TGTGCCAGCAGCCCGCCCAGACTAGGGGCCGAGCAGTACTTC.

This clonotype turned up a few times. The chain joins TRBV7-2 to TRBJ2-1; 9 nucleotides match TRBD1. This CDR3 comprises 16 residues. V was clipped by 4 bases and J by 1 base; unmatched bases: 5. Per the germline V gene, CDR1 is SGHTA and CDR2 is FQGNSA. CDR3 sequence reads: CASSSGTGPSYNEQFF. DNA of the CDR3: TGTGCCAGCAGCTCCGGGACAGGGCCGTCCTACAATGAGCAGTTCTTC.

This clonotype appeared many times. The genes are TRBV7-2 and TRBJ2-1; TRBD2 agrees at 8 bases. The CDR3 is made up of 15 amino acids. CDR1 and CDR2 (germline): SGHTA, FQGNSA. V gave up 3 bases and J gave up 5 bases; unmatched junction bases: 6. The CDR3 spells CASSFEREPHNEQFF. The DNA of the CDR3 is TGTGCCAGCAGCTTCGAGCGGGAGCCTCACAATGAGCAGTTCTTC.

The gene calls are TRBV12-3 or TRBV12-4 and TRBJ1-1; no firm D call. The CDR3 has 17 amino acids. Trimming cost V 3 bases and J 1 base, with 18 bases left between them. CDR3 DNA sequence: TGTGCCAGCAGTTTTGGAGACTTAGACAATCCGAACACTGAAGCTTTCTTT. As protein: CASSFGDLDNPNTEAFF.

The CDR3 DNA sequence: TGTGCCAGCAGTTACCTCTTAAGGGGGGGCGAAGATACGCAGTATTTT. It is translated as CASSYLLRGGEDTQYF. The chain carries TRBV12-3 or TRBV12-4 and TRBJ2-3; possibly TRBD2 for D (7 bases). CDR3 length: 16 residues. V shed 4 bases and J shed 5 bases, with 19 bases lying between them.